The 15 T cell receptor beta chains below all came from one sample that was sequenced in a study of identical twins. MiXCR was run by TCRdb on the 5' RACE reads, yielding one entry per CDR3 protein. The sample yields 700,000 or so distinct CDR3 sequences, approximately 22% seen once. A further study also used this sample, focusing on T cells expressing NK-cell markers.

Source material: PBMCs. Receptor source: a woman younger than 35 in good health.

This clonotype was recorded many times. The genes are TRBV12-3 or TRBV12-4 and TRBJ2-3; 9 bases are a match to TRBD2. This CDR3 comprises 15 residues. The J segment lost 3 bases and the V segment lost 3 bases, leaving 4 bases of the junction unmatched. The CDR3 coding sequence is TGTGCCAGCAGTTTCCTTCTAGCGGGGACAGATACGCAGTATTTT. Encoded protein: CASSFLLAGTDTQYF.

The J gene is TRBJ2-6, the V gene TRBV15; D ambiguous. The germline gives CDR1 LNHNV, CDR2 YYDKDF (reference sequence). The CDR3 is 13 residues long. The V gene lost 9 bases and the J gene lost 0 bases, with 6 bases spanning the gap. The CDR3 bases are TGTGCCACTGCTCGCTCTGGGGCCAACGTCCTGACTTTC. This sequence encodes CATARSGANVLTF.

This clonotype was found many times. This chain uses TRBV10-2 with TRBJ2-7, with 9 positions matching TRBD1. This CDR3 region has 13 residues. Unmatched junction bases numbered 1, after V lost 2 bases and J lost 5 bases. Germline V CDR1 and CDR2: WSHSY, SAAADI. Written as DNA, the CDR3 is TGCGCCAGCAGTGAGGGGGACAGGGACGAGCAGTACTTC. Its protein is CASSEGDRDEQYF.

The chain links TRBV29-1 to TRBJ1-1; D remains ambiguous. Trimming removed 8 bases from V and 11 bases from J, with 21 bases in between. The CDR3 contains 12 residues. CDR1 SQVTM and CDR2 ANQGSEA come from the germline V gene. This CDR3 is CSPKREVRAAFF. The CDR3 DNA is TGCAGCCCCAAGAGGGAAGTCCGGGCGGCTTTCTTT.

This clonotype was seen more than once but under ten times. The CDR3 DNA reads TGTGCCAGCAGCGCACTCCACCGGACAGCATATAATTCACCCCTCCACTTT. Translated, it gives CASSALHRTAYNSPLHF. V usage is TRBV5-6 and J usage is TRBJ1-6; a weak D match, TRBD1 (6 bases). The V end lost 4 bases, the J end lost 4 bases, and 18 bases lay between the germline ends. Germline V lookup: CDR1 SGHDT, CDR2 YYEEEE. The CDR3 covers 17 residues.

In its sample, this clonotype was seen a few times. This chain uses TRBV6-4 with TRBJ2-2; possibly TRBD2 for D (6 bases). Germline values: CDR1 MRHNA, CDR2 SNTAGT. The CDR3 spans 16 residues. The V and J ends lost 7 bases and 0 bases respectively, with 15 bases between them. CDR3 coding DNA: TGTGCCAGCAAATTAGAAGGCGGGGCGAACACCGGGGAGCTGTTTTTT. As protein: CASKLEGGANTGELFF.

This clonotype has ten or more counts. The chain has TRBV27 and TRBJ2-7; D gene uncertain. Germline CDR1 and CDR2: MNHEY and SMNVEV (reference sequence). V lost 3 bases and J 4 bases, leaving 19 bases between the germline ends. CDR3 length: 16 residues. The CDR3 DNA is TGTGCCAGCAGTTTGTACCCGGCCAGTCTGAGTTACGAGCAGTACTTC. Protein product: CASSLYPASLSYEQYF.

This clonotype was counted a few times. This chain joins TRBV6-5 and TRBJ1-1; D is perhaps TRBD1 (5 bases). Trimming pared 2 bases from V and 4 bases from J, leaving 11 bases between. Germline assignment: CDR1 MNHEY and CDR2 SVGAGI. CDR3 length equals 14 residues. CDR3 sequence (DNA): TGTGCCAGCAGTTACCGAGGGGAGGGCACTGAAGCTTTCTTT. Translated: CASSYRGEGTEAFF.

The chain's CDR3 is CASSPEGYEQFF. The CDR3 DNA is TGTGCCAGCAGCCCTGAGGGCTATGAGCAGTTCTTC. The rearrangement joins TRBV7-6 to TRBJ2-1, with D possibly TRBD2 on 5 matching bases. The CDR3 is 12 amino acids. The V and J ends lost 5 bases and 8 bases respectively, with 10 bases between them. The germline CDR1 and CDR2 sequences are SGHVS and FNYEAQ. The whole variable domain, remainder taken from reference TRBV7-6 and TRBJ2-1, is GAGVSQSPRYKVTKRGQDVALRCDPISGHVSLYWYRQALGQGPEFLTYFNYEAQQDKSGLPNDRFSAERPEGSISTLTIQRTEQRDSAMYRCASSPEGYEQFFGPGTRLTVL.

In DNA form, the CDR3 reads TGCAGTGCTCGCCAGCGGGAGCCCTACAATGAGCAGTTCTTC. Protein sequence: CSARQREPYNEQFF. This sequence joins TRBV20-1 and TRBJ2-1; 8 positions match TRBD2. The V gene end was trimmed by 5 bases and the J gene end by 2 bases; junction bases not matched to a gene: 5. The germline V gene has CDR1 DFQATT and CDR2 SNEGSKA (reference sequence). The CDR3 extends over 14 amino acids.

In this sample, this clonotype turned up a few times. The rearrangement uses TRBV12-3 or TRBV12-4 and TRBJ2-3; D might be TRBD2 (6 bases). This CDR3 comprises 16 residues. Trimming shortened V by 7 bases and J by 0 bases, and 17 bases separated the two germline ends. This CDR3 is CASKVGGLGSTDTQYF. The DNA of the CDR3 is TGTGCCAGCAAAGTCGGGGGTCTTGGTAGCACAGATACGCAGTATTTT.

This clonotype occurred a few times. The chain employs TRBV5-8 and TRBJ2-3; D remains unclear. Trimming left V 0 bases short and J 2 bases short, with 13 bases between. Germline assignment: CDR1 SGHTS and CDR2 YDEGEE. The CDR3 length is 16 residues. The CDR3 sequence: CASSLGVRTATDTQYF. The CDR3 DNA is TGTGCCAGCAGCTTGGGAGTGAGGACGGCCACAGATACGCAGTATTTT.

There are many counts of this clonotype. The V call is TRBV7-6, the J call TRBJ2-5, with TRBD2 matching 9 bases. This CDR3 has 15 residues. The trim removed 2 bases at V and 5 bases at J, leaving 6 bases unmatched. Germline lookup yields CDR1 SGHVS and CDR2 FNYEAQ. CDR3 bases: TGTGCCAGCAGCTTACGGGCTAGCGGGACGGAGACCCAGTACTTC. Translating gives CASSLRASGTETQYF.

There are a few counts of this clonotype. The chain combines TRBV7-3 with TRBJ2-3; 12 nucleotides line up with TRBD2. Germline V lookup: CDR1 SGHTA, CDR2 FQGTGA. The CDR3 has 18 residues. J was trimmed by 0 bases and V by 3 bases; bases with no gene match: 7. The CDR3 bases are TGTGCCAGCAGCTTCGGACTAGCGGGGCCTACTAGCACAGATACGCAGTATTTT. This codes for CASSFGLAGPTSTDTQYF.

Many counts were recorded for this clonotype. The CDR3 here is CSASAGDSYEQYF. The CDR3 DNA reads TGCAGTGCTTCTGCGGGCGACTCCTACGAGCAGTACTTC. The V gene is TRBV20-1, the J gene TRBJ2-7, with D perhaps matching TRBD2 (5 bases). V was cut by 5 bases and J by 0 bases, with 11 bases left in between. Germline V gene data show CDR1 as DFQATT and CDR2 as SNEGSKA (reference sequence). This CDR3 has 13 residues.